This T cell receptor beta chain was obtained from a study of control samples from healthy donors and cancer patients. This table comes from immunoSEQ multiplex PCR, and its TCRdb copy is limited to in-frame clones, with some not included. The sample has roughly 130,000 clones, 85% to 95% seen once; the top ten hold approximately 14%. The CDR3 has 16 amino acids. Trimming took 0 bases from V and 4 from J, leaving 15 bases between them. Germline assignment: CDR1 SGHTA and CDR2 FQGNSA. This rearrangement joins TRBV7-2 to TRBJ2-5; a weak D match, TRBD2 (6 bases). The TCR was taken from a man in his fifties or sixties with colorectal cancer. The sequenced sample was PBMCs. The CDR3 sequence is CASSLAAGKGGETQYF. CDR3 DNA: TGTGCCAGCAGCTTAGCGGCAGGGAAGGGAGGAGAGACCCAGTACTTC.